This paragraph reports one TCR beta chain. With V trimmed by 7 bases and J by 0 bases, 9 bases remained unmatched. Germline assignment: CDR1 MNHNY and CDR2 SVGAGI (reference sequence). The CDR3 length is 16 residues. The sample belongs to a study of blood T cells in healthy people across ages. Combining a sample-barcoded 5' primer with a J-beta primer mix, a second PCR ran for 7 to 11 cycles. TCRdb reprocessed the 5' RACE reads via MiXCR and lists one record per CDR3 protein. The data contain around 1.5 million distinct CDR3 sequences, about 31% of them singletons. Per individual sample, total RNA of at least 5.5 micrograms was extracted.

The chain carries TRBV6-6 and TRBJ2-1; 7 bases match TRBD2. Sequenced sample: blood. The sequence was collected from a woman aged 25 to 39 in good health. The CDR3 protein is CASTTSAGTSYNEQFF. The CDR3 nucleotides are TGTGCCAGCACCACCTCAGCGGGGACCTCCTACAATGAGCAGTTCTTC.